This TCR beta chain came from a study of cytomegalovirus exposure and HLA in healthy donors. Among the donors, all were healthy bone marrow donors. Turning to this clone: Its antigen remains unidentified.

The PCR made use of 60 Vbeta and 13 Jbeta primers. TCRdb's table, derived via immunoSEQ multiplex PCR, lists solely in-frame clones and lacks some. Seen here are some 90,000 clones, 82% observed once, and the top ten hold approximately 3.6%. Study-wide findings and caveats: In a later analysis, compared with equally common non-associated chains, HLA-associated beta chains were more expanded. A later analysis reported that several of the most significant clusters appeared to be linked to common viral pathogens, among them Epstein-Barr virus. Published work reported that the classifier diagnosed cytomegalovirus status with high specificity and sensitivity.

The V end lost 5 bases, the J end lost 3 bases, and 13 bases lay between the germline ends. This CDR3 has 14 amino acids. Germline-derived CDR1 and CDR2 are LNHDA and SQIVND (reference sequence). Sequencing used PBMCs. This clonotype was obtained from a man in his fifties in good health and CMV-seronegative. This chain links TRBV19 with TRBJ1-1; maybe TRBD1 (5 bases). CDR3 amino acids: CASSWDAGDTEAFF. CDR3 nucleotides: TGTGCCAGTAGTTGGGACGCGGGGGACACTGAAGCTTTCTTT.